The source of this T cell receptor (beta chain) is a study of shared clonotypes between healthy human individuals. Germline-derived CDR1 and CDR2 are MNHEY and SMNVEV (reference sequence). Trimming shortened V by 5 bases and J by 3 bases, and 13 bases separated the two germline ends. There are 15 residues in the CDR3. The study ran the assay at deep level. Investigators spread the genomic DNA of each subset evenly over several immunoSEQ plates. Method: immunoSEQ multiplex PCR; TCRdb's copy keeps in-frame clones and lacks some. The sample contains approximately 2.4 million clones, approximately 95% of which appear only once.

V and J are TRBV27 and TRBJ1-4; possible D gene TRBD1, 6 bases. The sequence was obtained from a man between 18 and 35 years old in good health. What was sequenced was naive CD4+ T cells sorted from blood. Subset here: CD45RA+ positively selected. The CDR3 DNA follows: TGTGCCAGCAGTGCGCAGGGGTTATCTAATGAAAAACTGTTTTTT. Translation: CASSAQGLSNEKLFF. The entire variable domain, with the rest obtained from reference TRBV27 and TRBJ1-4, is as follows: EAQVTQNPRYLITVTGKKLTVTCSQNMNHEYMSWYRQDPGLGLRQIYYSMNVEVTDKGDVPEGYKVSRKEKRNFPLILESPSPNQTSLYFCASSAQGLSNEKLFFGSGTQLSVL.